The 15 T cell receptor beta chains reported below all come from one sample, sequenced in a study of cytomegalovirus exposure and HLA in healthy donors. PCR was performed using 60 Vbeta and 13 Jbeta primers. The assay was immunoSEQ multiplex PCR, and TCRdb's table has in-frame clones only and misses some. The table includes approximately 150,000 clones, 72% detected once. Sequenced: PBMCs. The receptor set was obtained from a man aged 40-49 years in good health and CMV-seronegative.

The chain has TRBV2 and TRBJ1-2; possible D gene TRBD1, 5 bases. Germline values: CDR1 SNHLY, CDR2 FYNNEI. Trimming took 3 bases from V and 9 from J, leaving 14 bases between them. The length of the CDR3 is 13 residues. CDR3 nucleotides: TGTGCCAGCAGTGAGGCCAGGGCTGGTAGCTACACCTTC. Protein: CASSEARAGSYTF.

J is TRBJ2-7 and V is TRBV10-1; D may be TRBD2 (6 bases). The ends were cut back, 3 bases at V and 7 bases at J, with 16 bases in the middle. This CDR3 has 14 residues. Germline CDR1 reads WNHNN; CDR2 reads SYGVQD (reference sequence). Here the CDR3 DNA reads TGCGCCAGCAGTGATGGGGGGAGGTTGATGGAGCAGTACTTC. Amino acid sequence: CASSDGGRLMEQYF.

CDR3: CASSPRLAGDEQYF. CDR3 bases: TGCGCCAGCAGCCCTAGACTAGCCGGGGACGAGCAGTACTTC. The rearrangement uses TRBV5-1 and TRBJ2-7, with 7 bases identical to TRBD2. V trimming: 4 bases; J trimming: 5 bases; junction bases outside the gene matches: 9. The CDR3 runs 14 residues. Germline assignment: CDR1 SGHRS and CDR2 YFSETQ.

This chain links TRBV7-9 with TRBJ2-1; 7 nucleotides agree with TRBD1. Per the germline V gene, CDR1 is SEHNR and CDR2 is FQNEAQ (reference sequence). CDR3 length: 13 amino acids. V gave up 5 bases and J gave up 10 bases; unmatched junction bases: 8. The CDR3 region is CASSTPGQTEQFF. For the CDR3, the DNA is TGTGCCAGCAGCACACCGGGACAGACAGAGCAGTTCTTC.

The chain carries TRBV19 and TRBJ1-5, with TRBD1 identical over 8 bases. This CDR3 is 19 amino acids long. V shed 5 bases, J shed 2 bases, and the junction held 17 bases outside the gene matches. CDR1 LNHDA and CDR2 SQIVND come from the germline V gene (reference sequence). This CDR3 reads CASSAARQGLTVGNQPQHF. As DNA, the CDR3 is TGTGCCAGTAGTGCTGCGCGACAGGGGCTCACGGTGGGCAATCAGCCCCAGCATTTT.

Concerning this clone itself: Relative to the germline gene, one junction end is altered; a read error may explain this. The CDR3, as DNA: TGCGCCAGCAGATTGGACAGTAATCAGCCCCAGCATTTT. Amino acids: CASRLDSNQPQHF. V and J are TRBV5-1 and TRBJ1-5; D might be TRBD1 (6 bases). Germline CDR1 and CDR2: SGHRS and YFSETQ. The CDR3 contains 13 residues.

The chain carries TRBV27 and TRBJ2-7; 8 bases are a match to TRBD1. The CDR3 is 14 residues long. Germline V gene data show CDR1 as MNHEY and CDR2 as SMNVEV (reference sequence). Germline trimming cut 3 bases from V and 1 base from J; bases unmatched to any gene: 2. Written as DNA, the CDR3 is TGTGCCAGCAGTTTCGGACAGGGATCCTACGAGCAGTACTTC. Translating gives CASSFGQGSYEQYF.

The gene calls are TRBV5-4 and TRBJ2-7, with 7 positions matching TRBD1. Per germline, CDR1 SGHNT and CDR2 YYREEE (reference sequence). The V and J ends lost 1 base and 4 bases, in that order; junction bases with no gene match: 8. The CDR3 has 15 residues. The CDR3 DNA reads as TGTGCCAGCAGCTTGTTTCCAACAGGGGTATACGAGCAGTACTTC. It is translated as CASSLFPTGVYEQYF. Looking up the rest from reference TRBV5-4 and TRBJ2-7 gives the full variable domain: ETGVTQSPTHLIKTRGQQVTLRCSSQSGHNTVSWYQQALGQGPQFIFQYYREEENGRGNFPPRFSGLQFPNYSSELNVNALELDDSALYLCASSLFPTGVYEQYFGPGTRLTVT.

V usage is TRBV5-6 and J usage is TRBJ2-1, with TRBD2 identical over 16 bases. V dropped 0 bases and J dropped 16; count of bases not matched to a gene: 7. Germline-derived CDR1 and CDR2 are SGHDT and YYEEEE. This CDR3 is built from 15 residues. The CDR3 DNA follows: TGTGCCAGCAGCTTGGCCGGGACTAGCGGGGGGGCCTCTTTCTTC. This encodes CASSLAGTSGGASFF.

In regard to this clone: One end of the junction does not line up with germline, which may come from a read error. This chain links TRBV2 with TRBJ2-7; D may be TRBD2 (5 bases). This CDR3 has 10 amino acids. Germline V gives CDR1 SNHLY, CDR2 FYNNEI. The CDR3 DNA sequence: TGTGCCAGCGGAGACTACAAGCAGTACTTC. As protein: CASGDYKQYF.

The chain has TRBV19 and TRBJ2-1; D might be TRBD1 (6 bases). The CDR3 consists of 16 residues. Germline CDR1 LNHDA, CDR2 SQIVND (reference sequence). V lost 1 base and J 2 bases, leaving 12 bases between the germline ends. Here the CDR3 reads CASSIGQASPYNEQFF. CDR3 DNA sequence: TGTGCCAGTAGTATAGGACAGGCCTCCCCCTACAATGAGCAGTTCTTC.

The CDR3 reads CASSFGLAGGPVDTQYF. The CDR3 DNA reads as TGCGCCAGCAGCTTTGGCCTAGCGGGGGGACCAGTAGATACGCAGTATTTT. The chain employs TRBV5-1 and TRBJ2-3; 11 nucleotides align to TRBD2. V lost 2 bases and J lost 5; bases outside the gene matches: 10. Germline V gene lookup returns CDR1 SGHRS and CDR2 YFSETQ. CDR3 length equals 17 residues.

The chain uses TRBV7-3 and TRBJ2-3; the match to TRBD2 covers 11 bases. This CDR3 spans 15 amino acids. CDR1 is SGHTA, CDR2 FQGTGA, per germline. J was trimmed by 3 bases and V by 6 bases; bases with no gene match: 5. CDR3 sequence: CASRLTSGVTDTQYF. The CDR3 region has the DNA TGTGCCAGCAGGTTGACTAGCGGGGTGACAGATACGCAGTATTTT.

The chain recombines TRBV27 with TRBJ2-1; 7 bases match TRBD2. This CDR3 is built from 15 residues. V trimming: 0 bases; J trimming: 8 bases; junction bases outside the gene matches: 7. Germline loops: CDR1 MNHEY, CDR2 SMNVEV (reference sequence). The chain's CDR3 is CASSLSPSGEDEQFF. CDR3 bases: TGTGCCAGCAGTTTATCGCCTAGCGGCGAAGATGAGCAGTTCTTC.

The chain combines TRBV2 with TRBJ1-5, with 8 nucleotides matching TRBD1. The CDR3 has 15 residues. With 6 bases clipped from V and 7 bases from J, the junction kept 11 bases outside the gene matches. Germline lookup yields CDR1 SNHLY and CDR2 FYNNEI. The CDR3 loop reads CASRQGDRPNQPQHF. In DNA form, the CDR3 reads TGTGCCAGCAGACAGGGGGACAGACCTAACCAGCCCCAGCATTTT. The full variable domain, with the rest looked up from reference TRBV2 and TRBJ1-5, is EPEVTQTPSHQVTQMGQEVILRCVPISNHLYFYWYRQILGQKVEFLVSFYNNEISEKSEIFDDQFSVERPDGSNFTLKIRSTKLEDSAMYFCASRQGDRPNQPQHFGDGTRLSIL.